This T cell receptor (beta chain) was found in a study of glioma-infiltrating T cells. J lost 2 bases, V lost 7 bases, and 9 bases had no gene match. The CDR3 is 15 amino acids. Worth noting for this clonotype: This may stem from a read error, because a much larger clone lies one nucleotide away.

Using RNA template, CDR3s of TCR alpha and beta were amplified with iRepertoire arm-PCR. TCRdb itself ran the multiplex PCR reads through MiXCR, one entry per CDR3 protein. This sample yields roughly 200,000 distinct CDR3 sequences, of which more than 35% are seen a single time; around 5% belongs to the top ten. The chain uses TRBV12-3 or TRBV12-4 and TRBJ2-3; TRBD2 matches 7 bases. The source of this sequence is a human donor with low-grade glioma or glioblastoma, undergoing nonglioma brain surgery, or in good health (not recorded which). Input material: glioma tissue, nonneoplastic brain tissue, or PBMCs (not recorded which). CDR3 DNA: TGTGCCAGCAACCCCGCTAGCGGACCCACAGATACGCAGTATTTT. This encodes CASNPASGPTDTQYF.